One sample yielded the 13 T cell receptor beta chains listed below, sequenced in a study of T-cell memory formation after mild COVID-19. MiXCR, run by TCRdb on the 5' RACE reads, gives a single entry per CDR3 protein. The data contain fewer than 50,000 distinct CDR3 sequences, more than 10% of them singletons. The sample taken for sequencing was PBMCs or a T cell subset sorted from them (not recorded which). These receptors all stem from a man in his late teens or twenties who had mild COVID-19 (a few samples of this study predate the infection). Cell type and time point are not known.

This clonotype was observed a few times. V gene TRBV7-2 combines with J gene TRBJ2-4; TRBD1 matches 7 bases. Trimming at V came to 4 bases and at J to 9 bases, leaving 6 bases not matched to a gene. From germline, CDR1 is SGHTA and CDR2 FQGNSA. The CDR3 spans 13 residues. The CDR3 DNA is TGTGCCAGCAGCTCGACAGGGTTTGCCATTCAGTACTTC. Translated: CASSSTGFAIQYF.

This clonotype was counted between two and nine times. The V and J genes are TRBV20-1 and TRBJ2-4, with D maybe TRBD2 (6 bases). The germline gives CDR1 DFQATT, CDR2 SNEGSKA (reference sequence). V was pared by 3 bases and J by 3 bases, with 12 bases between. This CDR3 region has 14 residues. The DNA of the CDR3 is TGCAGTGCTAGGGAGGGGTTGGTCAAAAACATTCAGTACTTC. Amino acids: CSAREGLVKNIQYF.

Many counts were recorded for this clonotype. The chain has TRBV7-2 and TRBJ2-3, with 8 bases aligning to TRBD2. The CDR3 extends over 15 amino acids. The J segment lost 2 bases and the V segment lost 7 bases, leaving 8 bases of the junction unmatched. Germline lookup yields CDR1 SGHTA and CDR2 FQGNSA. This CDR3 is CASKHRGGNTDTQYF. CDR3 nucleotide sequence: TGTGCCAGCAAGCATCGGGGGGGCAACACAGATACGCAGTATTTT.

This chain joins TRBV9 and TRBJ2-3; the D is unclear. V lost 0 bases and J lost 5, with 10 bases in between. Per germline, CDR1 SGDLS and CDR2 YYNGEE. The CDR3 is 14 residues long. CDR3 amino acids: CASSVGSGIDTQYF. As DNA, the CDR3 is TGTGCCAGCAGCGTAGGATCTGGCATAGATACGCAGTATTTT.

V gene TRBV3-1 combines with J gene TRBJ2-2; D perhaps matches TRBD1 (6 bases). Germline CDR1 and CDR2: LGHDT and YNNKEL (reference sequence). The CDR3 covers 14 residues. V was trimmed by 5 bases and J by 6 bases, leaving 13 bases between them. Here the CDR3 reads CASSRDRYPGELFF. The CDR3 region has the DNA TGTGCCAGCAGCAGAGACAGGTACCCCGGGGAGCTGTTTTTT.

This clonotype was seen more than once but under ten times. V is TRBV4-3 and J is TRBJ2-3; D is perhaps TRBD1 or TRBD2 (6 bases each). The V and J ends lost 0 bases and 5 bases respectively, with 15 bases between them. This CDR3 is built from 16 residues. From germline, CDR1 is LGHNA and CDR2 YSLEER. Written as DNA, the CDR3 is TGCGCCAGCAGCCAAGATGAGGGGGGATGGGGAGATACGCAGTATTTT. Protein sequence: CASSQDEGGWGDTQYF.

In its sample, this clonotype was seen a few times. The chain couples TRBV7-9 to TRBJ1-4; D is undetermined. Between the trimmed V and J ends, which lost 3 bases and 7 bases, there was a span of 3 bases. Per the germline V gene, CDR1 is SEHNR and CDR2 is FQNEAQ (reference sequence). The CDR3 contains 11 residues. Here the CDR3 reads CASSFSEKLFF. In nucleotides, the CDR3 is TGTGCCAGCAGCTTTAGTGAAAAACTGTTTTTT.

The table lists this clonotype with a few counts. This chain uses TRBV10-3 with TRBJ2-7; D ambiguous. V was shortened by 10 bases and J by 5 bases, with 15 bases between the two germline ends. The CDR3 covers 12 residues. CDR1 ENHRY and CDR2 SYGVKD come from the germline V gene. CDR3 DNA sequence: TGTGCCACAGGACGGACCGATGACGAGCAGTACTTC. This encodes CATGRTDDEQYF.

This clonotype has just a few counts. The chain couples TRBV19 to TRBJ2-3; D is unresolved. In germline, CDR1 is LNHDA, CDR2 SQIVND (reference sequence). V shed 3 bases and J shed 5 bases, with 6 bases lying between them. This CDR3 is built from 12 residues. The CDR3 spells CASSMEEDTQYF. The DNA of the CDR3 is TGTGCCAGTAGTATGGAAGAAGATACGCAGTATTTT.

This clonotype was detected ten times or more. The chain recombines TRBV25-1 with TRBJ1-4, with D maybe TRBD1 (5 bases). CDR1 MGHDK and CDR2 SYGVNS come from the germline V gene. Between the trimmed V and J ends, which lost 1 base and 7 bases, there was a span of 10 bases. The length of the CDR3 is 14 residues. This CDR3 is CASSESRGGEKLFF. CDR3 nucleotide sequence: TGTGCCAGCAGTGAATCTAGGGGCGGTGAAAAACTGTTTTTT.

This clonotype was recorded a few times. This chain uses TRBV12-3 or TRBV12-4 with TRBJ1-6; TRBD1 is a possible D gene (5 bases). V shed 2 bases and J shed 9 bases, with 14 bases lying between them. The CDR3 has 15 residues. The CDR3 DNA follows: TGTGCCAGCAGTTTAACAGCGGGGCTAGGTTCACCCCTCCACTTT. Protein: CASSLTAGLGSPLHF.

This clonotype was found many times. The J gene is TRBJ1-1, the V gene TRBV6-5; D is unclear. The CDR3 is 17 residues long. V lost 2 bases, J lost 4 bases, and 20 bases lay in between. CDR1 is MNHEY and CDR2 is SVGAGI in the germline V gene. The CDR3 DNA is TGTGCCAGCAGTTACGTGGCCCAGGTGGGTGGGTTCACTGAAGCTTTCTTT. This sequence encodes CASSYVAQVGGFTEAFF.

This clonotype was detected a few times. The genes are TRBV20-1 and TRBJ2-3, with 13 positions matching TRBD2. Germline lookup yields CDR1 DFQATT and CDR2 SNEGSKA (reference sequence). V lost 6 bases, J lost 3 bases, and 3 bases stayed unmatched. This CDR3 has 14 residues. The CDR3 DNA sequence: TGCAGTGCGGGACTAGCGGGGATGACAGATACGCAGTATTTT. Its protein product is CSAGLAGMTDTQYF.